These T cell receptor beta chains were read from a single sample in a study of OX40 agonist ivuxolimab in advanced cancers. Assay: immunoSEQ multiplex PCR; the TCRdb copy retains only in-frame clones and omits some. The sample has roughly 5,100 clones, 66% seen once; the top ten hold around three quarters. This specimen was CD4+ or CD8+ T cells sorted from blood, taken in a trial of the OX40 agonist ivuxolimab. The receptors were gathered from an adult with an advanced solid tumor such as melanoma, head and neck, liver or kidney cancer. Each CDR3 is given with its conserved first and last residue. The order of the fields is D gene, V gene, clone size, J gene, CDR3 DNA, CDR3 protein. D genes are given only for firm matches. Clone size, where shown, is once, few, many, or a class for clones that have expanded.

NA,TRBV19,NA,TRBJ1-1,TGTGCCAGTAGTATCGTTCAGCGGGTACGATCCCAGGGGAACGAAGCTTTCTTT,CASSIVQRVRSQGNEAFF
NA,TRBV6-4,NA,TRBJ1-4,TGTGCCAGCAGTGACGGAGAGCCGTTAATCAATGAAAAACTGTTTTTT,CASSDGEPLINEKLFF
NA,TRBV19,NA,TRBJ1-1,TGTGCCAGCTCATTAACGCCGTTTTTAACAGGGACCCCTGAAGCTTTCTTT,CASSLTPFLTGTPEAFF
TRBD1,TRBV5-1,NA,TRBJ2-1,TGCGCCAGCAGACCTCCAGGGGGCTATAGCGACAATGAGCAGTTCTTC,CASRPPGGYSDNEQFF
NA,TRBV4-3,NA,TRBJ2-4,TGCGCCAGCAGCCAAGATTTATCTCCAGGGGCCAAAAACATTCAGTACTTC,CASSQDLSPGAKNIQYF
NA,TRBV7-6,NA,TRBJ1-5,TGTGCCAGCAGCTTATATGAGAGCGGCAATCAGCCCCAGCATTTT,CASSLYESGNQPQHF
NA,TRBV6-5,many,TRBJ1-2,TGTGCCAGCAGACTCGGGACGTTTGAGGGCTACACCTTC,CASRLGTFEGYTF
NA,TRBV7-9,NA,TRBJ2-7,TGTGCCAGCAGCCTGTCCGGGACCTACGAGCAGTACTTC,CASSLSGTYEQYF
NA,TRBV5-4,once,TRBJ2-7,TGTGCCAGCGGAAACCGGGACTGGGGTTGGTACGAGCAGTACTTC,CASGNRDWGWYEQYF
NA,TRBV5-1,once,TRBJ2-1,TGCGCCAGCAGCTTGGGGGTCGGCTACAATGAGCAGTTCTTC,CASSLGVGYNEQFF
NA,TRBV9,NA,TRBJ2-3,TGTGCCAGCAGCACATCCGGCGGGCTAGATACGCAGTATTTT,CASSTSGGLDTQYF
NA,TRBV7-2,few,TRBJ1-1,TGTGCCAGCAGACTACGAGTGGACAGCCGCGGCACTGAAGCTTTCTTT,CASRLRVDSRGTEAFF
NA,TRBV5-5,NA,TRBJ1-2,TGTGCCAGCAGCTTCACTGGAGTCGGCTATGGCTACACCTTC,CASSFTGVGYGYTF
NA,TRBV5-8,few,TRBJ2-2,TGTGCCAGCAGCTTGAAGTGGAGAAGCGGGGAGCTGTTTTTT,CASSLKWRSGELFF
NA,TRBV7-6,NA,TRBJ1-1,TGTGCCAGCAGCCTCGCCTGGAACACTGAAGCTTTCTTT,CASSLAWNTEAFF
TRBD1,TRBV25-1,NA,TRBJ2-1,TGTGCCAGCAGTGAATTAGTGACAGGGCAATTCTACAATGAGCAGTTCTTC,CASSELVTGQFYNEQFF
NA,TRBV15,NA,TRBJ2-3,TGTGCCACCAGCAGCCGGGACTTTAGCACAGATACGCAGTATTTT,CATSSRDFSTDTQYF
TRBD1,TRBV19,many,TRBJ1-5,TGTGCCAGTAGTATAACAGGGGATCAGCCCCAGCATTTT,CASSITGDQPQHF
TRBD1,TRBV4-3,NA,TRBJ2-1,TGCGCCAGCAGCCAGTGGGGGGTCCCCGGGACAGGGGATTTCTCCGAGCAGTTCTTC,CASSQWGVPGTGDFSEQFF
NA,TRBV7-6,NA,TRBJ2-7,TGTGCCAGCAGCGGGTTGGGGGGCACCTACGAGCAGTACTTC,CASSGLGGTYEQYF
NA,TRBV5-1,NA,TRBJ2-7,TGCGCCAGCAGCTTGGCTAGGACAGAGTTCTACGAGCAGTACTTC,CASSLARTEFYEQYF
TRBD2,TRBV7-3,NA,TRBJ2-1,TGTGCCAGCAGCTTCGGGACTAGCGGGGGGGCCGCCTACAATGAGCAGTTCTTC,CASSFGTSGGAAYNEQFF
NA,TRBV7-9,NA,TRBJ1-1,TGTGCCAGCAGGCTATACACTGAAGCTTTCTTT,CASRLYTEAFF
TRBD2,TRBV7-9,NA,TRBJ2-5,TGTGCCAGCAGCTTAGTGAGCGGGGGGCCCGTCGAGACCCAGTACTTC,CASSLVSGGPVETQYF
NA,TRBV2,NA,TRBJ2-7,TGTGCCAGCAGTGAAAAGGGACGGGTCTACGAGCAGTACTTC,CASSEKGRVYEQYF